What follows are 13 T cell receptor beta chains derived from one specimen sequenced in a study of a mutant IDH1 vaccine in newly diagnosed glioma. Clones were sequenced by immunoSEQ multiplex PCR, and TCRdb holds only the in-frame ones, with some missing. The repertoire has around 61,000 clones, just under 90% of them found once; the top ten carry about 4.2%. Time point reported: week 5, during vaccination. It was 300 ug of mutant IDH1 20-mer peptide that made up each vaccine dose, given with topical imiquimod. Antigens of these TCRs are unknown. Sequenced material: PBMCs, taken from a glioma patient whose treatment included an IDH1 peptide vaccine. The receptors originated from a woman aged 40 to 50 with glioma.

The chain is built from TRBV27 and TRBJ1-3; D unclear. This CDR3 region has 14 residues. Looked up from germline, CDR1 is MNHEY and CDR2 is SMNVEV (reference sequence). V was shortened by 3 bases and J by 0 bases, with 6 bases between the two germline ends. The CDR3 sequence is CASSFSSSGNTIYF. The CDR3 nucleotides read TGTGCCAGCAGTTTTTCGAGCTCTGGAAACACCATATATTTT.

This rearrangement joins TRBV6-6 to TRBJ2-2, with 7 positions matching TRBD1. The V gene end was trimmed by 6 bases and the J gene end by 3 bases; junction bases not matched to a gene: 10. This CDR3 has 16 residues. In germline, CDR1 is MNHNY, CDR2 SVGAGI (reference sequence). For the CDR3, the DNA is TGTGCCAGCAGGGAGAACAGGGGAGTCGACACCGGGGAGCTGTTTTTT. It encodes CASRENRGVDTGELFF.

V is TRBV18 and J is TRBJ2-5; D might be TRBD1 (5 bases). The germline gives CDR1 KGHSH, CDR2 LQKENI. There are 13 residues in the CDR3. With 6 bases removed from V and 2 bases from J, the gap between germline ends came to 10 bases. CDR3 region: CASSAGNQETQYF. The CDR3 DNA is TGTGCCAGCTCGGCAGGGAATCAAGAGACCCAGTACTTC.

The chain has TRBV6-8 and TRBJ2-2; the match to TRBD2 covers 8 bases. The trim removed 6 bases at V and 5 bases at J, leaving 8 bases unmatched. Germline CDR1 MNHGY, CDR2 SAAAGT. This CDR3 is 15 amino acids long. The CDR3 loop is CASSQTGTRTGELFF. The CDR3 DNA is TGTGCCAGCAGCCAGACCGGGACTAGAACCGGGGAGCTGTTTTTT.

The rearrangement uses TRBV23-1 and TRBJ1-1; possible D gene TRBD1, 6 bases. TRBV23-1 is assigned to the ORF class and has an uncertain function. This CDR3 has 16 amino acids. V was clipped by 10 bases and J by 0 bases, with 21 bases between them. The CDR3 region has the DNA TGCGCCATCGAGAGGGGGGAGCTAGCGATGAACACTGAAGCTTTCTTT. Translation gives CAIERGELAMNTEAFF.

The CDR3 protein is CASSYSQGSANEKLFF. Here the CDR3 DNA reads TGTGCCAGCAGTTACTCCCAGGGTTCGGCTAATGAAAAACTGTTTTTT. V usage is TRBV6-5 and J usage is TRBJ1-4, with D maybe TRBD1 (5 bases). CDR3 size: 16 residues. V dropped 0 bases and J dropped 3 bases, with 11 bases sitting between them. Germline assignment: CDR1 MNHEY and CDR2 SVGAGI.

CDR3 in DNA: TGTGCCAGCAGTTTATCGGCGGTAGCGGGACAACTCTACGAGCAGTACTTC. Its translation is CASSLSAVAGQLYEQYF. The chain links TRBV27 to TRBJ2-7; TRBD2 aligns across 8 bases. The CDR3 is 17 amino acids. CDR1 MNHEY and CDR2 SMNVEV come from the germline V gene (reference sequence). The V and J ends lost 0 bases and 3 bases, in that order; junction bases with no gene match: 10.

CDR3 residues: CASSQGGGYSGITYNEQFF. CDR3 nucleotide sequence: TGCGCCAGCAGCCAAGGAGGGGGGTATAGCGGGATTACCTACAATGAGCAGTTCTTC. The chain recombines TRBV4-1 with TRBJ2-1, with 8 bases lining up with TRBD2. CDR1 and CDR2 (germline): MGHRA, YSYEKL. CDR3 size: 19 residues. Unmatched junction bases numbered 13, after V lost 1 base and J lost 2 bases.

The chain recombines TRBV2 with TRBJ2-1; D is perhaps TRBD1 (6 bases). This CDR3 is built from 14 residues. The V and J ends lost 9 bases and 0 bases respectively, with 12 bases between them. Germline V gene lookup returns CDR1 SNHLY and CDR2 FYNNEI. The CDR3 region is CASVTGSSYNEQFF. In DNA form, the CDR3 reads TGTGCCAGTGTTACAGGGAGCTCCTACAATGAGCAGTTCTTC.

The chain has TRBV5-1 and TRBJ1-1, with D possibly TRBD1 on 6 matching bases. The CDR3 has 15 amino acids. The V end was cut by 5 bases, the J end by 1 base, with 15 bases between. CDR1 is SGHRS and CDR2 is YFSETQ in the germline V gene. CDR3 sequence (DNA): TGCGCCAGCAGGCCTTCAGGGGTTACGAACACTGAAGCTTTCTTT. This sequence encodes CASRPSGVTNTEAFF. Full variable domain (rest looked up from reference TRBV5-1 and TRBJ1-1): KAGVTQTPRYLIKTRGQQVTLSCSPISGHRSVSWYQQTPGQGLQFLFEYFSETQRNKGNFPGRFSGRQFSNSRSEMNVSTLELGDSALYLCASRPSGVTNTEAFFGQGTRLTVV.

This chain connects TRBV27 to TRBJ2-7; D is uncertain. V was shortened by 6 bases and J by 0 bases, with 12 bases between the two germline ends. This CDR3 has 14 amino acids. Germline loops: CDR1 MNHEY, CDR2 SMNVEV (reference sequence). CDR3 nucleotides: TGTGCCAGCAGGGGAACAGTCAACTCCTACGAGCAGTACTTC. Protein product: CASRGTVNSYEQYF.

The gene calls are TRBV2 and TRBJ1-2; tentatively, D is TRBD1 (6 bases). The CDR3 is 13 residues long. Germline lookup yields CDR1 SNHLY and CDR2 FYNNEI. Trimming pared 10 bases from V and 6 bases from J, leaving 18 bases between. CDR3 in amino acids: CAINTGLRDGYTF. CDR3 nucleotides: TGTGCCATTAACACAGGGTTGCGGGATGGCTACACCTTC.

This chain links TRBV7-9 with TRBJ2-7, with D perhaps given as TRBD1 or TRBD2 (7 bases each). The CDR3 has 15 residues. Looked up from germline, CDR1 is SEHNR and CDR2 is FQNEAQ (reference sequence). Trimming took 5 bases from V and 1 from J, leaving 15 bases between them. The CDR3 coding sequence is TGTGCCAGCAGCATCCGACAGGGAGGGTCCTACGAGCAGTACTTC. It yields the protein CASSIRQGGSYEQYF.